Listed here are 2 T cell receptor beta chains from one sample, sequenced in a study of blood T cell repertoires in COVID-19. The table came from immunoSEQ multiplex PCR; TCRdb's copy has only in-frame clones and leaves some out. The data hold 280,000 or so clones, with over 75% observed a single time. The source material was peripheral blood. Every receptor here comes from a human donor in a cohort sampled during active COVID-19.

V usage is TRBV6-5 and J usage is TRBJ2-7, with 8 positions matching TRBD1. CDR1 MNHEY and CDR2 SVGAGI come from the germline V gene. V lost 6 bases to trimming and J lost 0 bases; unmatched junction nucleotides: 4. This CDR3 region has 14 residues. DNA for the CDR3: TGTGCCAGCAGCGGGACAGGCCACTCCTACGAGCAGTACTTC. This gives the protein CASSGTGHSYEQYF.

This rearrangement joins TRBV6-6 to TRBJ1-6; D is uncertain. The V gene's germline CDR1 is MNHNY and CDR2 SVGAGI (reference sequence). V was clipped by 0 bases and J by 3 bases, with 3 bases between them. The length of the CDR3 is 14 residues. The CDR3 DNA follows: TGTGCCAGCAGTTACTCGAGCTATAATTCACCCCTCCACTTT. Its protein product is CASSYSSYNSPLHF.